These 28 T cell receptor beta chains were sequenced from one sample in a study of T cell responses to AZD1222 COVID-19 vaccine. TCRdb keeps only in-frame clones here, not all; method: immunoSEQ multiplex PCR. Of about 150,000 clones listed, 89% were seen once; the top ten hold roughly 4.7%. The source material was peripheral blood, sampled on day 0 of AZD1222 vaccination. These receptors were obtained from an adult in good health.

The chain has TRBV7-9 and TRBJ2-1, with 7 bases fitting TRBD2. V was clipped by 5 bases and J by 7 bases; unmatched bases: 8. There are 14 residues in the CDR3. CDR1 and CDR2 from the germline V gene are SEHNR and FQNEAQ (reference sequence). The CDR3 region is CASSAGGGPNEQFF. CDR3 sequence (DNA): TGTGCCAGCAGCGCCGGGGGAGGGCCGAATGAGCAGTTCTTC.

The genes are TRBV15 and TRBJ2-2; no definite D call. The V and J ends lost 1 base and 3 bases respectively, with 3 bases between them. In germline, CDR1 is LNHNV, CDR2 YYDKDF (reference sequence). The CDR3 covers 13 residues. The CDR3 coding sequence is TGTGCCACCAGCAGAGGCTACACCGGGGAGCTGTTTTTT. Translated, it gives CATSRGYTGELFF.

V usage is TRBV27 and J usage is TRBJ2-1; perhaps TRBD2 as D (6 bases). The CDR3 has 15 amino acids. The ends were cut back, 7 bases at V and 5 bases at J, with 18 bases in the middle. CDR1 MNHEY and CDR2 SMNVEV come from the germline V gene (reference sequence). The CDR3 region is CASTPAGRGNNEQFF. CDR3 DNA: TGTGCCAGCACTCCCGCGGGACGCGGCAACAATGAGCAGTTCTTC.

The chain is built from TRBV28 and TRBJ1-6; 11 bases map to TRBD1. The V segment lost 6 bases and the J segment 9 bases; nucleotides outside the gene matches: 4. The V gene's germline CDR1 is MDHEN and CDR2 SYDVKM. The CDR3 consists of 14 residues. Here the CDR3 reads CASRRTGGFSPLHF. The CDR3 DNA reads TGTGCCAGCAGGAGGACAGGGGGCTTTTCACCCCTCCACTTT.

The chain joins TRBV9 to TRBJ2-3; perhaps TRBD2 as D (6 bases). Trimming removed 3 bases from V and 6 bases from J, with 11 bases in between. Germline-derived CDR1 and CDR2 are SGDLS and YYNGEE. CDR3 size: 13 residues. CDR3 region: CASSGGGGDTQYF. Here the CDR3 DNA reads TGTGCCAGCAGCGGGGGAGGCGGGGATACGCAGTATTTT.

The chain combines TRBV9 with TRBJ2-2; no clear D gene. The CDR3 has 16 residues. The V end was cut by 0 bases, the J end by 6 bases, with 15 bases between. Germline V CDR1 and CDR2: SGDLS, YYNGEE. The CDR3 is CASSVVLVAGPGELFF. The CDR3 coding sequence is TGTGCCAGCAGCGTAGTTCTGGTGGCAGGTCCCGGGGAGCTGTTTTTT.

This clone was seen only once. The V gene is TRBV19, the J gene TRBJ1-4; TRBD1 is a possible D gene (5 bases). The CDR3 is 15 residues long. The germline V gene encodes CDR1 LNHDA and CDR2 SQIVND (reference sequence). V was clipped by 6 bases and J by 3 bases, with 14 bases between them. Here the CDR3 DNA reads TGTGCCAGTAGCCCAAGGGGTTCACCTAATGAAAAACTGTTTTTT. Translated, it gives CASSPRGSPNEKLFF.

The chain employs TRBV7-9 and TRBJ2-3; TRBD1 aligns across 7 bases. The V gene end was trimmed by 4 bases and the J gene end by 4 bases; junction bases not matched to a gene: 5. CDR3 length equals 14 residues. Per the germline V gene, CDR1 is SEHNR and CDR2 is FQNEAQ (reference sequence). This CDR3 is CASSSGQVPDTQYF. CDR3 coding DNA: TGTGCCAGCAGCTCAGGACAGGTTCCAGATACGCAGTATTTT.

The chain carries TRBV29-1 and TRBJ1-2, with D tentatively TRBD1 (5 bases). The V end lost 4 bases, the J end lost 2 bases, and 11 bases lay between the germline ends. The CDR3 runs 13 residues. Germline lookup yields CDR1 SQVTM and CDR2 ANQGSEA. CDR3: CSVGGWGNYGYTF. As DNA, the CDR3 is TGCAGCGTTGGGGGTTGGGGGAACTATGGCTACACCTTC.

The chain recombines TRBV6-5 with TRBJ1-5; D possibly corresponds to TRBD1 (5 bases). The ends were cut back, 6 bases at V and 6 bases at J, with 15 bases in the middle. This CDR3 is 14 amino acids long. From germline, CDR1 is MNHEY and CDR2 SVGAGI. In nucleotides, the CDR3 is TGTGCCAGCAGGGCCGAAGGGGTCGGTCAGCCCCAGCATTTT. It specifies CASRAEGVGQPQHF.

The genes are TRBV7-9 and TRBJ2-4; either TRBD1 or TRBD2 may fit D (5 bases each). Germline V gene data show CDR1 as SEHNR and CDR2 as FQNEAQ (reference sequence). The CDR3 runs to 16 residues. V gave up 4 bases and J gave up 0 bases, with 13 bases separating them. The DNA for the CDR3 is TGTGCCAGCAGCTCGGGACGACTACTAGCCAAAAACATTCAGTACTTC. Its protein product is CASSSGRLLAKNIQYF.

J is TRBJ1-2 and V is TRBV5-4; unclear D gene. Trimming took 1 base from V and 7 from J, leaving 14 bases between them. Germline-derived CDR1 and CDR2 are SGHNT and YYREEE (reference sequence). The CDR3 is 14 amino acids. The CDR3 spells CASSLHSLGVGYTF. DNA for the CDR3: TGTGCCAGCAGCTTGCACAGTCTGGGTGTTGGCTACACCTTC.

This sequence joins TRBV6-6 and TRBJ2-5; 12 bases are a match to TRBD2. This CDR3 has 16 residues. Germline lookup yields CDR1 MNHNY and CDR2 SVGAGI (reference sequence). After removal of 0 bases from V and 9 bases from J, the junction contained 8 bases not matched to a gene. The CDR3 DNA follows: TGTGCCAGCAGTTACTCGGGCCAACTAGCGGGAGGCTCCCAGTACTTC. This sequence encodes CASSYSGQLAGGSQYF.

This sequence joins TRBV4-1 and TRBJ1-5; D is possibly TRBD1 (5 bases). The CDR3 has 16 amino acids. Trimming left V 3 bases short and J 9 bases short, with 21 bases between. CDR1 and CDR2 (germline): MGHRA, YSYEKL. As DNA, the CDR3 is TGCGCCAGCAGCCATCCCGGACGGGACGTGGGGTTGCCCCAGCATTTT. Translated, it gives CASSHPGRDVGLPQHF.

The chain joins TRBV3-1 (or the pseudogene TRBV3-2) to TRBJ1-4; 7 bases are shared with TRBD1. From germline, CDR1 is LGHDT and CDR2 YNNKEL (reference sequence). V dropped 2 bases and J dropped 0; count of bases not matched to a gene: 3. This CDR3 contains 16 residues. The DNA for the CDR3 is TGTGCCAGCAGCCAATTAGGGGGCGCAACTAATGAAAAACTGTTTTTT. Residues: CASSQLGGATNEKLFF.

Only one count was recorded for this clone. This sequence joins TRBV6-4 and TRBJ2-2, with unresolved D. Trimming took 3 bases from V and 0 from J, leaving 2 bases between them. CDR1 is MRHNA, CDR2 SNTAGT, per germline. The CDR3 consists of 13 residues. CDR3 coding DNA: TGTGCCAGCAGTGAGTCGAACACCGGGGAGCTGTTTTTT. Its protein product is CASSESNTGELFF.

CDR3 DNA: TGTGCCTGGAGTAGGTCCCTCCGCCTTACGACGGAGAACACTGAAGCTTTCTTT. Protein: CAWSRSLRLTTENTEAFF. The rearrangement uses TRBV30 and TRBJ1-1; D gene ambiguous. This CDR3 has 18 amino acids. Germline V gene lookup returns CDR1 GTSNPN and CDR2 SVGIG (reference sequence). V dropped 2 bases and J dropped 1 base, with 23 bases sitting between them.

The chain couples TRBV6-5 to TRBJ2-2, with 7 positions matching TRBD1. This CDR3 is 14 amino acids long. The germline V gene has CDR1 MNHEY and CDR2 SVGAGI. Unmatched junction bases numbered 10, after V lost 10 bases and J lost 5 bases. The CDR3 here is CATLGQGETGELFF. The CDR3 region has the DNA TGTGCCACCCTAGGGCAGGGGGAAACCGGGGAGCTGTTTTTT.

The genes are TRBV4-2 and TRBJ1-3; D not certain. The CDR3 runs to 13 residues. Germline V CDR1 and CDR2: LGHNA, YNFKEQ. Trimming took 0 bases from V and 4 from J, leaving 4 bases between them. The chain's CDR3 is CASSQEGGNTIYF. DNA of the CDR3: TGTGCCAGCAGCCAAGAGGGGGGAAACACCATATATTTT.

The CDR3 protein is CASSLVPGSYGYTF. The CDR3 bases are TGTGCCAGCAGCTTAGTACCGGGAAGCTATGGCTACACCTTC. The genes are TRBV7-9 and TRBJ1-2; D not certain. Per the germline V gene, CDR1 is SEHNR and CDR2 is FQNEAQ (reference sequence). Trimming shortened V by 1 base and J by 4 bases, and 10 bases separated the two germline ends. The CDR3 has 14 residues.

The chain joins TRBV11-1 to TRBJ2-1; D is ambiguous. Germline CDR1 is SGHAT and CDR2 is FQDESV (reference sequence). This CDR3 region has 13 residues. Trimming took off 4 bases at V and 12 bases at J, with 16 bases between the two ends. The CDR3 coding sequence is TGTGCCAGCAGCTCCACGCCCCGGGTGGCGCAGTTCTTC. Translating it yields CASSSTPRVAQFF.

The V gene is TRBV7-2, the J gene TRBJ2-3, with 8 bases fitting TRBD1. Germline assignment: CDR1 SGHTA and CDR2 FQGNSA. The ends lost 2 bases at V and 4 bases at J; junction bases unmatched: 2. The CDR3 loop spans 14 amino acids. CDR3 nucleotides: TGTGCCAGCAGCTTAACAGGGGGATCAGATACGCAGTATTTT. Protein: CASSLTGGSDTQYF.

The V gene is TRBV4-3, the J gene TRBJ2-7, with 10 bases fitting TRBD2. This CDR3 is built from 15 residues. Looked up from germline, CDR1 is LGHNA and CDR2 is YSLEER. The V and J ends lost 3 bases and 1 base, in that order; junction bases with no gene match: 3. The CDR3 spells CASSHRLAGSYEQYF. For the CDR3, the DNA is TGCGCCAGCAGCCACCGACTAGCGGGTTCCTACGAGCAGTACTTC.

J is TRBJ2-1 and V is TRBV25-1, with 9 bases identical to TRBD2. Germline V gene data show CDR1 as MGHDK and CDR2 as SYGVNS. The trim removed 4 bases at V and 7 bases at J, leaving 14 bases unmatched. The CDR3 has 17 residues. As DNA, the CDR3 is TGTGCCAGCAGTGTATTAACCGGGACTAGCTTGGGGAATGAGCAGTTCTTC. Protein: CASSVLTGTSLGNEQFF.

This CDR3 is CASSFSDTGLGAEAFF. DNA of the CDR3: TGTGCCAGCAGTTTCTCTGATACGGGTCTCGGGGCTGAAGCTTTCTTT. The chain combines TRBV28 with TRBJ1-1, with D hard to call. This CDR3 is 16 amino acids long. From germline, CDR1 is MDHEN and CDR2 SYDVKM. The germline V and J ends were trimmed by 3 bases and 6 bases, with 20 bases remaining between them.

J is TRBJ1-4 and V is TRBV7-2; a possible D gene is TRBD1 (6 bases). This CDR3 comprises 16 residues. CDR1 is SGHTA and CDR2 is FQGNSA in the germline V gene. Trimming left V 0 bases short and J 10 bases short, with 18 bases between. The CDR3 protein is CASSLALGDGGGKLFF. The CDR3 nucleotides are TGTGCCAGCAGCTTAGCGCTCGGGGACGGAGGGGGAAAACTGTTTTTT.

CDR3 sequence: CASSGRLAGGPRYF. CDR3 nucleotides: TGTGCCAGCAGCGGAAGACTAGCGGGAGGGCCCCGGTACTTC. The chain links TRBV9 to TRBJ2-7, with 14 bases aligning to TRBD2. This CDR3 has 14 residues. J was trimmed by 12 bases and V by 3 bases; bases with no gene match: 8. Germline CDR1 reads SGDLS; CDR2 reads YYNGEE.

The chain employs TRBV28 and TRBJ1-5; perhaps TRBD1 as D (6 bases). Germline values: CDR1 MDHEN, CDR2 SYDVKM. The CDR3 is 15 amino acids. V gave up 5 bases and J gave up 6 bases, with 17 bases separating them. CDR3 region: CASSQPQGGSQPQHF. CDR3 bases: TGTGCCAGCAGTCAGCCACAGGGCGGGAGTCAGCCCCAGCATTTT.